The subject of this entry is one TCR beta chain. The CDR3 is 12 amino acids. V shed 7 bases and J shed 9 bases, with 13 bases lying between them. The data were taken from a study of T cell responses to AZD1222 COVID-19 vaccine. Using immunoSEQ multiplex PCR, the repertoire was profiled, and TCRdb retains in-frame clones only, with some absent. The repertoire holds about 94,000 clones, with approximately 88% as singletons. This receptor was taken from an adult who received the AZD1222 COVID-19 vaccine. Sequences were derived from peripheral blood, sampled 28 days after the second AZD1222 dose. V gene TRBV12-3 or TRBV12-4 combines with J gene TRBJ1-5, with D possibly matching TRBD1 (5 bases). The CDR3 sequence: CASNDGAGPQHF. The CDR3 DNA follows: TGTGCCAGCAACGACGGGGCAGGGCCCCAGCATTTT.